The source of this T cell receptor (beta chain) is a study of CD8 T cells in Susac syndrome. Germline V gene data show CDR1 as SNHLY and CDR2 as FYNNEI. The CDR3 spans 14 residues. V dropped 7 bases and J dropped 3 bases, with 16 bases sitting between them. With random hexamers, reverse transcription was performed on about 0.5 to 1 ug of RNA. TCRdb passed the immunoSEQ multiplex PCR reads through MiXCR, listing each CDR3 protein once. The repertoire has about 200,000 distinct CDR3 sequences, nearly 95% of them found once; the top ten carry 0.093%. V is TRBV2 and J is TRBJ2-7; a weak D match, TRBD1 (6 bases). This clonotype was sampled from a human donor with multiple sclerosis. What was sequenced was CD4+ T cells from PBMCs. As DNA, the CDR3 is TGTGCCAGCAAACTGGAACAGGGCATCTACGAGCAGTACTTC. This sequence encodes CASKLEQGIYEQYF.